The 17 T cell receptor beta chains listed next were all sequenced from one sample in a study of OX40 agonist ivuxolimab in advanced cancers. Using immunoSEQ multiplex PCR, the repertoire was profiled, and TCRdb retains in-frame clones only, with some absent. The profile covers over 30,000 clones, with about nine tenths appearing a single time and less than 5% taken by the ten largest. The source material was CD4+ or CD8+ T cells sorted from blood, sampled in a trial of the OX40 agonist ivuxolimab. These receptors came from an adult with an advanced solid tumor such as melanoma, head and neck, liver or kidney cancer.

CDR3 in amino acids: CASSYSWRGRGYTF. The CDR3 DNA sequence: TGTGCCAGCAGTTACTCGTGGAGAGGAAGGGGCTACACCTTC. This chain connects TRBV6-5 to TRBJ1-2, with no clear D. Trimming took 0 bases from V and 8 from J, leaving 13 bases between them. Germline CDR1 MNHEY, CDR2 SVGAGI. The CDR3 is 14 residues long.

The CDR3 region is CASTTSPPTVSNQPQHF. CDR3 nucleotide sequence: TGTGCCAGCACCACTTCCCCCCCCACAGTTAGCAATCAGCCCCAGCATTTT. V is TRBV28 and J is TRBJ1-5, with D unclear. The V end lost 7 bases, the J end lost 0 bases, and 19 bases lay between the germline ends. Germline CDR1 MDHEN, CDR2 SYDVKM. The CDR3 is made up of 17 amino acids.

The gene calls are TRBV9 and TRBJ2-1, with D uncertain. Germline CDR1 reads SGDLS; CDR2 reads YYNGEE. The CDR3 runs to 14 residues. V was pared by 0 bases and J by 6 bases, with 10 bases between. CDR3 DNA sequence: TGTGCCAGCAGCGTAGCGAACCCCCCCAATGAGCAGTTCTTC. It specifies CASSVANPPNEQFF.

The rearrangement uses TRBV21-1 and TRBJ1-1; TRBD1 is taken as the D call from the table, unchecked against the DNA. TRBV21-1 corresponds to a pseudogene. The CDR3 sequence is 15 residues long. The CDR3 sequence is CASSKFPGGNTEAFF. DNA for the CDR3: TGTGCCAGCAGCAAATTCCCAGGGGGAAACACTGAAGCTTTCTTT.

The chain uses TRBV25-1 and TRBJ2-2, with D maybe TRBD1 (5 bases). The germline gives CDR1 MGHDK, CDR2 SYGVNS. This CDR3 is built from 14 residues. V shed 4 bases and J shed 0 bases, with 6 bases lying between them. This CDR3 is CASSGTPNTGELFF. CDR3 nucleotides: TGTGCCAGCAGTGGGACACCGAACACCGGGGAGCTGTTTTTT.

The J gene is TRBJ1-1, the V gene TRBV27; no clear D gene. Trimming stripped 3 bases from V and 3 bases from J, with 11 bases between. CDR3 size: 14 residues. Looked up from germline, CDR1 is MNHEY and CDR2 is SMNVEV (reference sequence). The CDR3 protein is CASSFRGLDTEAFF. The CDR3 DNA sequence: TGTGCCAGCAGTTTTCGGGGTTTGGACACTGAAGCTTTCTTT.

The V call is TRBV25-1, the J call TRBJ2-2; D possibly corresponds to TRBD1 (5 bases). The V gene's germline CDR1 is MGHDK and CDR2 SYGVNS. V lost 5 bases and J 5 bases, leaving 15 bases between the germline ends. The CDR3 runs to 15 residues. CDR3 loop: CASSIWGALTGELFF. In nucleotides, the CDR3 is TGTGCCAGCAGTATTTGGGGCGCCTTGACCGGGGAGCTGTTTTTT.

V is TRBV2 and J is TRBJ2-3; TRBD2 matches at 7 bases. In germline, CDR1 is SNHLY, CDR2 FYNNEI. The V gene end was trimmed by 4 bases and the J gene end by 4 bases; junction bases not matched to a gene: 14. The CDR3 extends over 17 amino acids. Here the CDR3 DNA reads TGTGCCAGCAGTGGTTCGGGCGAGCGGGGTGTGGCAGATACGCAGTATTTT. It is translated as CASSGSGERGVADTQYF.

The chain has TRBV11-2 and TRBJ1-1; D ambiguous. V lost 3 bases and J 1 base, leaving 9 bases between the germline ends. The germline V gene encodes CDR1 SGHAT and CDR2 FQNNGV. This CDR3 spans 14 amino acids. The CDR3, as DNA: TGTGCCAGCAGCTTCCTTAGGGAGAACACTGAAGCTTTCTTT. Protein: CASSFLRENTEAFF.

There are a few counts of this clone. The chain employs TRBV10-2 and TRBJ1-2; D not resolved. The V end lost 8 bases, the J end lost 3 bases, and 13 bases lay between the germline ends. Per germline, CDR1 WSHSY and CDR2 SAAADI. This CDR3 has 13 residues. The CDR3 region is CASSPQVDYGYTF. CDR3 sequence (DNA): TGCGCCAGCTCCCCGCAGGTTGACTATGGCTACACCTTC.

The rearrangement joins TRBV19 to TRBJ1-2; 9 nucleotides agree with TRBD1. CDR1 is LNHDA and CDR2 is SQIVND in the germline V gene (reference sequence). The trim removed 10 bases at V and 9 bases at J, leaving 6 bases unmatched. There are 11 residues in the CDR3. CDR3 region: CATGQGLSYTF. The CDR3 DNA reads as TGTGCCACCGGACAGGGGCTCAGCTACACCTTC.

V gene TRBV18 combines with J gene TRBJ2-5, with D unresolved. Per germline, CDR1 KGHSH and CDR2 LQKENI. V was trimmed by 2 bases and J by 0 bases, leaving 10 bases between them. CDR3 length: 15 residues. The CDR3 sequence is CASSPWGNYQETQYF. For the CDR3, the DNA is TGTGCCAGCTCACCATGGGGTAACTACCAAGAGACCCAGTACTTC. Looking up the rest from reference TRBV18 and TRBJ2-5 gives the full variable domain: NAGVMQNPRHLVRRRGQEARLRCSPMKGHSHVYWYRQLPEEGLKFMVYLQKENIIDESGMPKERFSAEFPKEGPSILRIQQVVRGDSAAYFCASSPWGNYQETQYFGPGTRLLVL.

The chain joins TRBV25-1 to TRBJ2-7, with 7 positions matching TRBD1. The junction had 18 bases not matched to a gene; V was cut back by 3 bases and J by 7 bases. From germline, CDR1 is MGHDK and CDR2 SYGVNS. The CDR3 runs 17 residues. This CDR3 is CASSDPSSPGQTLEQYF. CDR3 coding DNA: TGTGCCAGCAGTGATCCTTCCTCACCGGGACAGACCTTGGAGCAGTACTTC.

The rearrangement links TRBV5-1 to TRBJ2-5; a possible D gene is TRBD1 (6 bases). V lost 5 bases, J lost 5 bases, and 10 bases lay in between. Germline assignment: CDR1 SGHRS and CDR2 YFSETQ. The CDR3 consists of 12 residues. In DNA form, the CDR3 reads TGCGCCAGCAGAGCCGACAGGGAGACCCAGTACTTC. Translated, it gives CASRADRETQYF.

The sample holds one count of this clone. The chain joins TRBV4-1 to TRBJ2-1; 9 bases agree with TRBD2. Germline assignment: CDR1 MGHRA and CDR2 YSYEKL. V was pared by 1 base and J by 5 bases, with 12 bases of the junction left unmatched. CDR3 length: 18 residues. DNA of the CDR3: TGCGCCAGCAGCCAAGTAGGCGTGCGGGGGGGCCCCCACAATGAGCAGTTCTTC. Translated: CASSQVGVRGGPHNEQFF.

This chain links TRBV5-4 with TRBJ2-1, with TRBD2 identical over 12 bases. V was clipped by 3 bases and J by 4 bases; unmatched bases: 8. This CDR3 is 17 amino acids long. CDR1 and CDR2 from the germline V gene are SGHNT and YYREEE (reference sequence). Here the CDR3 DNA reads TGTGCCAGCAGCTCGAAACTGACTAGCGGGGGTTACAATGAGCAGTTCTTC. It is translated as CASSSKLTSGGYNEQFF.

DNA of the CDR3: TGTGCCAGCAGTTACTCGACAGGACCCTACGAGCAGTACTTC. Encoded protein: CASSYSTGPYEQYF. The chain has TRBV6-6 and TRBJ2-7; D is perhaps TRBD1 (6 bases). Germline-derived CDR1 and CDR2 are MNHNY and SVGAGI (reference sequence). The CDR3 loop spans 14 amino acids. V was clipped by 0 bases and J by 2 bases, with 8 bases between them.